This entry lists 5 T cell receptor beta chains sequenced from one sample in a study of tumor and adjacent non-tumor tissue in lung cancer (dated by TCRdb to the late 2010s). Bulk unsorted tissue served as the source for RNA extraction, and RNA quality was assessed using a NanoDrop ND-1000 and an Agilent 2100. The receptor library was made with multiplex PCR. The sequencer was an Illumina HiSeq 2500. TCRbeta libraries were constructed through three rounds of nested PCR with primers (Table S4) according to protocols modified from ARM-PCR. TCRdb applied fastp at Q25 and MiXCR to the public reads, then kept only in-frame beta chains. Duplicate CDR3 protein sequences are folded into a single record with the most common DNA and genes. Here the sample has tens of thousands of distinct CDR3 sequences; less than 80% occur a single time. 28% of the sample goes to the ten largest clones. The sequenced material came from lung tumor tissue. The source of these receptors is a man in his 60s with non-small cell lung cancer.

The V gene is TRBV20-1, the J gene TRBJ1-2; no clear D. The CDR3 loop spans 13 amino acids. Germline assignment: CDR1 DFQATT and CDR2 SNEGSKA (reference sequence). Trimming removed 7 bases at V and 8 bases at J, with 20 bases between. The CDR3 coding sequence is TGCAGTGTCCCTGAGTTCAAACCCTCAGGCTACACCTTC. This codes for CSVPEFKPSGYTF.

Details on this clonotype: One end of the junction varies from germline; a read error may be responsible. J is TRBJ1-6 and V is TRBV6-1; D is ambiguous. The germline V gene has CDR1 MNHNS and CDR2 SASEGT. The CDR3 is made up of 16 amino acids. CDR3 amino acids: CACSETLPGYNSPLHF. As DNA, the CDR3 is TGTGCCTGCAGTGAAACCCTCCCGGGCTATAATTCACCCCTACACTTT.

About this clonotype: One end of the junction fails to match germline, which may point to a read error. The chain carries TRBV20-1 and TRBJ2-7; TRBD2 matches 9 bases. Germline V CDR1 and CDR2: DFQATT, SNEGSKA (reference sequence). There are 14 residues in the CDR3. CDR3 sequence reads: CSALRTSASYEQFF. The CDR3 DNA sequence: TGCAGTGCCCTGCGGACTAGCGCCTCCTACGAGCAGTTTTTC.

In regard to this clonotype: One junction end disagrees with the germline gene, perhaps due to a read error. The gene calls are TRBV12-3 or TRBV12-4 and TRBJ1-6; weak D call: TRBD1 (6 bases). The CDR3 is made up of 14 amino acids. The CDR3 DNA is TGTACCAGCTGTTTTGGCAGGGGACACTCACCCCTCCACTTT. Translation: CTSCFGRGHSPLHF.

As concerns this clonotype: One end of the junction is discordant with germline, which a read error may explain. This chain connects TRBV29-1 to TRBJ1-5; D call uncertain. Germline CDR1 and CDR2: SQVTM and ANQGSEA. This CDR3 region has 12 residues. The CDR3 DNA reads TGCAGCGTTGGGGCAGAATATCAGCCCCAGAATTTT. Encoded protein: CSVGAEYQPQNF.